This entry features one T cell receptor beta chain sequence. The source of the sample is a study of monozygotic twins with inflammatory bowel disease. Germline lookup yields CDR1 MNHEY and CDR2 SVGEGT. The CDR3 loop spans 14 amino acids. TCRdb reprocessed the 5' RACE reads; each CDR3 protein has one entry and no DNA is given. The table lists 300,000 to 350,000 distinct CDR3 sequences. The rearrangement links TRBV6-2 or TRBV6-3 to TRBJ2-3. Sequenced sample: blood. This sequence was found in a human donor with ulcerative colitis or Crohn's disease, or a healthy co-twin of an affected twin (not recorded which). CDR3 sequence reads: CASSRSPSTDTQYF.